The next 24 T cell receptor beta chains were all read from a single sample in a study of T cell changes during pregnancy in multiple sclerosis. Using immunoSEQ multiplex PCR, the repertoire was profiled, and TCRdb retains in-frame clones only, with some absent. Of tens of thousands of clones listed, 75% to 90% are singletons. The source was CD4+ T cells from peripheral blood mononuclear cells, collected in the first trimester of pregnancy. Source of these receptors: a female donor with multiple sclerosis, enrolled in a pregnancy study.

This sequence joins TRBV10-3 and TRBJ2-2; 10 bases fit TRBD1. This CDR3 comprises 16 residues. Germline CDR1 is ENHRY and CDR2 is SYGVKD. The V gene end was trimmed by 6 bases and the J gene end by 7 bases; junction bases not matched to a gene: 11. CDR3 DNA: TGTGCCATCAGCTACGTCCCGGGACAGGGGTTCGGGGAGCTGTTTTTT. This sequence encodes CAISYVPGQGFGELFF.

The rearrangement links TRBV6-4 to TRBJ2-5, with D possibly matching TRBD2 (6 bases). V gave up 4 bases and J gave up 5 bases, with 11 bases separating them. The CDR3 has 13 amino acids. Per germline, CDR1 MRHNA and CDR2 SNTAGT. CDR3 nucleotide sequence: TGTGCCAGCAGTGTCCGTGGAGGGGAGACCCAGTACTTC. Protein sequence: CASSVRGGETQYF.

The rearrangement uses TRBV9 and TRBJ2-3; D is perhaps TRBD2 (7 bases). V was shortened by 0 bases and J by 3 bases, with 11 bases between the two germline ends. The CDR3 extends over 15 amino acids. Germline V CDR1 and CDR2: SGDLS, YYNGEE. The CDR3 sequence: CASSVEGGGTDTQYF. CDR3 bases: TGTGCCAGCAGCGTAGAGGGGGGGGGAACAGATACGCAGTATTTT.

The chain uses TRBV7-6 and TRBJ1-5, with a weak D call TRBD1 (5 bases). Trimming left V 2 bases short and J 7 bases short, with 30 bases between. The CDR3 runs to 20 residues. Looked up from germline, CDR1 is SGHVS and CDR2 is FNYEAQ. Written as DNA, the CDR3 is TGTGCCAGCAGCTTACTTAGACCGTTCGGGAACGCGGGGGAAGGACAGCCCCAGCATTTT. It translates to CASSLLRPFGNAGEGQPQHF.

Concerning this clone: Sequence at one end of the junction differs from germline and may be a read error. V is TRBV5-6 and J is TRBJ2-5; tentative D call: TRBD2 (5 bases). This CDR3 has 15 residues. Germline values: CDR1 SGHDT, CDR2 YYEEEE. The CDR3 protein is CASSQTPGGQGTQYF. The CDR3 DNA sequence: TGTGCCAGCAGCCAGACCCCAGGCGGGCAAGGGACCCAGTACTTC. The full variable domain, with the rest looked up from reference TRBV5-6 and TRBJ2-5, is DAGVTQSPTHLIKTRGQQVTLRCSPKSGHDTVSWYQQALGQGPQFIFQYYEEEERQRGNFPDRFSGHQFPNYSSELNVNALLLGDSALYLCASSQTPGGQGTQYFGPGTRLLVL.

The chain recombines TRBV9 with TRBJ2-3; D may be TRBD2 (6 bases). The CDR3 covers 17 residues. Germline V gives CDR1 SGDLS, CDR2 YYNGEE. Trimming removed 3 bases from V and 10 bases from J, with 27 bases in between. The CDR3 loop reads CASSGLGGRGPEKAQYF. The CDR3 region has the DNA TGTGCCAGCAGCGGTCTAGGAGGGCGGGGACCGGAAAAGGCGCAGTATTTT.

This chain's CDR3 is CASSFTSGVYNEQFF. CDR3 nucleotides: TGTGCCAGCAGTTTTACTAGCGGGGTGTACAATGAGCAGTTCTTC. The chain has TRBV28 and TRBJ2-1, with 10 bases identical to TRBD2. The CDR3 is 15 amino acids. Trimming removed 3 bases from V and 4 bases from J; junction bases left unmatched: 3. Germline assignment: CDR1 MDHEN and CDR2 SYDVKM.

This chain connects TRBV5-8 to TRBJ2-1, with TRBD2 matching 11 bases. V trimming: 3 bases; J trimming: 5 bases; junction bases outside the gene matches: 4. CDR3 length equals 15 residues. Germline-derived CDR1 and CDR2 are SGHTS and YDEGEE. As DNA, the CDR3 is TGTGCCAGCAGCTCCGGGACTAGCGGTCACAATGAGCAGTTCTTC. This translates into CASSSGTSGHNEQFF. The whole variable domain, filled in from reference TRBV5-8 and TRBJ2-1, reads EAGVTQSPTHLIKTRGQQATLRCSPISGHTSVYWYQQALGLGLQFLLWYDEGEERNRGNFPPRFSGRQFPNYSSELNVNALELEDSALYLCASSSGTSGHNEQFFGPGTRLTVL.

The V call is TRBV2, the J call TRBJ2-1, with 10 bases that match TRBD1. The CDR3 totals 16 residues. Germline loops: CDR1 SNHLY, CDR2 FYNNEI. V dropped 2 bases and J dropped 7; count of bases not matched to a gene: 8. The CDR3 DNA is TGTGCCAGCAGTGAATGGGCGACAGGGGGCAAGAATGAGCAGTTCTTC. Amino acid sequence: CASSEWATGGKNEQFF.

This chain uses TRBV30 with TRBJ2-5; D is unclear. Deletions cut 2 bases from V and 5 bases from J, with 9 bases between. CDR1 is GTSNPN and CDR2 is SVGIG in the germline V gene (reference sequence). The CDR3 has 12 residues. The CDR3: CAWSLSLETQYF. DNA of the CDR3: TGTGCCTGGAGTCTGAGTTTGGAGACCCAGTACTTC.

This chain uses TRBV18 with TRBJ2-7, with D possibly matching TRBD1 (6 bases). Germline lookup yields CDR1 KGHSH and CDR2 LQKENI. The CDR3 spans 16 residues. V lost 6 bases and J lost 7, with 25 bases in between. CDR3 in amino acids: CASSQLTGNPPVEQYF. The CDR3 DNA follows: TGTGCCAGCTCGCAGCTTACAGGGAACCCCCCTGTGGAGCAGTACTTC.

The V gene is TRBV29-1, the J gene TRBJ2-5; 8 bases agree with TRBD1. V lost 6 bases and J lost 4; bases outside the gene matches: 10. This CDR3 contains 14 residues. Germline loops: CDR1 SQVTM, CDR2 ANQGSEA. This CDR3 reads CSVSGQGVVETQYF. The DNA for the CDR3 is TGCAGCGTCTCTGGACAGGGAGTAGTAGAGACCCAGTACTTC. Full variable domain (outside the CDR3, taken from reference TRBV29-1 and TRBJ2-5): SAVISQKPSRDICQRGTSLTIQCQVDSQVTMMFWYRQQPGQSLTLIATANQGSEATYESGFVIDKFPISRPNLTFSTLTVSNMSPEDSSIYLCSVSGQGVVETQYFGPGTRLLVL.

V and J are TRBV10-3 and TRBJ1-1; D gene ambiguous. CDR3 size: 16 residues. CDR1 is ENHRY, CDR2 SYGVKD, per germline. V lost 6 bases, J lost 4 bases, and 21 bases lay in between. The CDR3: CAISRGGVLEGTEAFF. Written as DNA, the CDR3 is TGTGCCATCAGCCGTGGAGGTGTTTTAGAAGGCACTGAAGCTTTCTTT.

V gene TRBV6-4 combines with J gene TRBJ2-1, with D uncertain. V lost 3 bases and J lost 10, with 13 bases in between. Germline CDR1 is MRHNA and CDR2 is SNTAGT. This CDR3 has 13 residues. In DNA, the CDR3 is TGTGCCAGCAGTGAAGAGGCCCTTGGAGAGCAGTTCTTC. This sequence encodes CASSEEALGEQFF.

This clone was seen only once. V and J are TRBV18 and TRBJ1-2, with unresolved D. Germline CDR1 and CDR2: KGHSH and LQKENI. V was trimmed by 4 bases and J by 2 bases, leaving 8 bases between them. CDR3 length equals 13 residues. The CDR3 sequence is CASSQRENYGYTF. The CDR3, as DNA: TGTGCCAGCTCACAACGGGAGAACTATGGCTACACCTTC.

V and J are TRBV5-1 and TRBJ2-3; maybe TRBD2 (7 bases). Germline V lookup: CDR1 SGHRS, CDR2 YFSETQ. The CDR3 is 16 residues long. Trimming took off 6 bases at V and 5 bases at J, with 22 bases between the two ends. CDR3 protein: CASNKGGGSSGDTQYF. CDR3 nucleotides: TGCGCCAGCAACAAGGGGGGCGGGAGCTCCGGAGATACGCAGTATTTT.

V is TRBV5-4 and J is TRBJ1-2; 7 bases align to TRBD1. The CDR3 covers 14 residues. CDR1 and CDR2 from the germline V gene are SGHNT and YYREEE (reference sequence). Trimming at V came to 4 bases and at J to 7 bases, leaving 10 bases not matched to a gene. CDR3 region: CASSPQGQNLGYTF. In DNA form, the CDR3 reads TGTGCCAGCAGCCCTCAGGGACAGAATCTTGGCTACACCTTC.

V gene TRBV18 combines with J gene TRBJ1-6; no clear D gene. The ends were cut back, 3 bases at V and 3 bases at J, with 6 bases in the middle. This CDR3 is 14 amino acids long. The germline V gene has CDR1 KGHSH and CDR2 LQKENI. For the CDR3, the DNA is TGTGCCAGCTCACCCGAGATCTATAATTCACCCCTCCACTTT. It is translated as CASSPEIYNSPLHF.

The chain is built from TRBV28 and TRBJ2-7; TRBD2 agrees at 10 bases. Trimming took 2 bases from V and 5 from J; bases not matched to a gene: 9. Germline values: CDR1 MDHEN, CDR2 SYDVKM. The CDR3 consists of 16 residues. This chain's CDR3 is CASSLLTLAGEHEQYF. The CDR3 region has the DNA TGTGCCAGCAGTTTACTTACGCTAGCGGGAGAACACGAGCAGTACTTC.

The chain recombines TRBV6-1 with TRBJ2-5; 13 bases agree with TRBD2. The CDR3 contains 18 residues. The germline V gene has CDR1 MNHNS and CDR2 SASEGT. With 1 base clipped from V and 5 bases from J, the junction kept 10 bases outside the gene matches. CDR3 loop: CASSEEQPGLAGMETQYF. CDR3 bases: TGTGCCAGCAGTGAAGAGCAACCGGGACTAGCGGGAATGGAGACCCAGTACTTC.

The rearrangement uses TRBV18 and TRBJ1-3; TRBD1 agrees at 8 bases. This CDR3 is built from 20 residues. The V and J ends lost 3 bases and 4 bases, in that order; junction bases with no gene match: 20. Looked up from germline, CDR1 is KGHSH and CDR2 is LQKENI. CDR3 nucleotide sequence: TGTGCCAGCTCACCCTACCGGGACAGGTCTGCTCAGGAGTTAGGAAACACCATATATTTT. Its translation is CASSPYRDRSAQELGNTIYF.

This clone has only one observation. V and J are TRBV7-9 and TRBJ1-1; 11 bases are shared with TRBD1. V gave up 1 base and J gave up 0 bases; unmatched junction bases: 4. This CDR3 region has 17 residues. The germline gives CDR1 SEHNR, CDR2 FQNEAQ (reference sequence). The DNA of the CDR3 is TGTGCCAGCAGCTTAGGGACAGGGGGCAGGTTGAACACTGAAGCTTTCTTT. Translation gives CASSLGTGGRLNTEAFF.

The chain is built from TRBV28 and TRBJ2-7; TRBD1 matches at 7 bases. Germline trimming cut 6 bases from V and 6 bases from J; bases unmatched to any gene: 5. Germline-derived CDR1 and CDR2 are MDHEN and SYDVKM. The CDR3 is 12 amino acids. As DNA, the CDR3 is TGTGCCAGCAGACAGGGGTCGGGCGAGCAGTACTTC. This codes for CASRQGSGEQYF.

This sequence joins TRBV29-1 and TRBJ2-6, with no clear D. Germline V gene data show CDR1 as SQVTM and CDR2 as ANQGSEA. The V and J ends lost 4 bases and 2 bases respectively, with 12 bases between them. This CDR3 has 15 residues. This CDR3 is CSVGSLAAGANVLTF. The CDR3 DNA reads as TGCAGCGTTGGATCTTTGGCTGCTGGGGCCAACGTCCTGACTTTC.